The TCR beta chain under discussion was sequenced for a study of siplizumab effects on memory and regulatory T cells (dated by TCRdb to the late 2010s). Describing the broader study: The study examined how the anti-CD2 antibody siplizumab affects alloreactive T-cell subsets in allogeneic mixed lymphocyte reactions built from human PBMCs.

V is reduced by 4 bases and J by 1 base, leaving a spacing of 12 bases between them. The CDR3 goes from the cysteine to the phenylalanine over 16 residues. Here the CDR3 DNA is all that survives: 48 bases in frame from base 1. CDR1 and CDR2 are read off the germline V gene as SGHDT and YYEEEE. Sorted unstimulated T cells, along with proliferating T cells recovered from mixed lymphocyte reactions, underwent TCRbeta CDR3 sequencing. Fresh whole blood from nine to eleven HLA-typed healthy donors was used to isolate PBMCs. Unstimulated CD4+ non-regulatory T cells were FACS-sorted to map the origin of alloreactive clones. Regarding this clone: Its antigen is unknown. Base qualities are not recorded, but no much larger clone differs from it by a single base.

The library came from the immunoSEQ multiplex PCR assay. The deep sequencing platform assayed 80,000 to 100,000 TCR templates per sample. Genomic DNA extracted from sorted T cells was used for TCRbeta CDR3 sequencing. Per the source publication's procedure: The R programming language was used for clonal analysis of TCRbeta CDR3 data. Alloreactive CD4+ and CD8+ clones were defined by comparing unstimulated samples with post-reaction CFSE-low samples. Regulatory or non-regulatory origin of alloreactive CD4+ clones was assigned by matching sequences to the sorted unstimulated Treg and non-Treg repertoires. TCRdb carries this immuneACCESS record with in-frame sequences only. Its versions omit some clonotypes, under half of them owing to an unresolved V gene in the studies checked, with the rest unexplained. Clone size and the V and J calls come from that table; the DNA yielded D and trimming. The table for this sample lists about 120,000 clones; roughly 94% of them were counted only once. Around 1.7% of the sample goes to the ten largest clones.

Study-wide findings and limitations: Unstimulated naive T cells appeared more diverse than memory T cells, and naive cells seemed to contribute substantially to the alloresponse. A naive or memory phenotype could not be assigned to roughly 75-95% of proliferating CD4+ or CD8+ clones. Because sequences at frequencies below about 10^-5 were poorly captured, only a minor fraction of alloreactive clones could be mapped back to unstimulated subsets. Siplizumab significantly lowered the cumulative frequency of alloreactive sequences that could be traced to unstimulated CD4+ memory T cells. Among mappable alloreactive CD4+ clones, the Treg-derived fraction averaged around 63% with siplizumab versus approximately 27% in control reactions. Whether proliferating Tregs from siplizumab cultures were suppressive was not functionally confirmed.

The TCR was taken from a human donor in good health. Recombination connected TRBV5-6 to TRBJ2-6, and the D gene may be TRBD2, 6 bases matching. The sample taken for sequencing was non-Treg CD4+ T cells sorted from blood. What this sample's cell subset or site label stands for: FACS-sorted unstimulated CD4+ non-regulatory T cells. The DNA is as follows: TGTGCCAGCAGCCCCGCGGGGAGTTCTGGGGCCAACGTCCTGACTTTC. It is translated as CASSPAGSSGANVLTF.